A selection of T cell receptor beta chains follows, all from one sample in a study of early T cells in non-severe SARS-CoV-2 infection. TCRdb redid the calling of the 5' RACE reads with MiXCR, one entry per CDR3 protein. This table has about 63,000 distinct CDR3 sequences, over 10% appearing once. The sample was whole blood. The receptors come from an adult who was a healthcare worker with PCR-confirmed SARS-CoV-2 infection or an uninfected control (not recorded which). Both conserved end residues are part of each CDR3. Each record gives: V gene, D gene, clone size, J gene, CDR3 protein, CDR3 DNA. A D gene is named only where the DNA matches it firmly. Size tells how often a clone was seen (once, few, many) or the class of an expanded clone, and some rows leave it out.

v_call: TRBV12-3/TRBV12-4
d_call: .
clone_size: .
j_call: TRBJ2-2
cdr3_aa: CASSFDYTNTGELFF
cdr3_nt: TGTGCCAGCAGTTTTGACTATACGAACACCGGGGAGCTGTTTTTT

v_call: TRBV5-5
d_call: .
clone_size: few
j_call: TRBJ1-5
cdr3_aa: CASSFWGNQPQHF
cdr3_nt: TGTGCCAGCAGCTTTTGGGGGAATCAGCCCCAGCATTTT

v_call: TRBV4-2
d_call: .
clone_size: many
j_call: TRBJ2-3
cdr3_aa: CASSQVRNTQYF
cdr3_nt: TGTGCCAGCAGCCAAGTAAGGAATACGCAGTATTTT

v_call: TRBV27
d_call: .
clone_size: many
j_call: TRBJ1-1
cdr3_aa: CASSTRLNTEAFF
cdr3_nt: TGTGCCAGCAGTACACGCCTGAACACTGAAGCTTTCTTT

v_call: TRBV30
d_call: .
clone_size: .
j_call: TRBJ2-1
cdr3_aa: CAWIRLGKSYNEQFF
cdr3_nt: TGTGCCTGGATACGATTAGGGAAGTCCTACAATGAGCAGTTCTTC

v_call: TRBV29-1
d_call: TRBD1
clone_size: many
j_call: TRBJ2-5
cdr3_aa: CSARDSQETQYF
cdr3_nt: TGCAGCGCCCGGGACAGTCAAGAGACCCAGTACTTC

v_call: TRBV18
d_call: .
clone_size: .
j_call: TRBJ1-1
cdr3_aa: CASSPFQGPEAFF
cdr3_nt: TGTGCCAGCTCACCATTCCAGGGGCCTGAAGCTTTCTTT

v_call: TRBV10-3
d_call: .
clone_size: many
j_call: TRBJ1-1
cdr3_aa: CAISERNTEAFF
cdr3_nt: TGTGCCATCAGTGAGCGTAACACTGAAGCTTTCTTT

v_call: TRBV29-1
d_call: .
clone_size: few
j_call: TRBJ1-2
cdr3_aa: CSVELLGASNYGYTF
cdr3_nt: TGCAGCGTTGAACTACTCGGGGCCTCAAACTATGGCTACACCTTC

v_call: TRBV7-9
d_call: .
clone_size: .
j_call: TRBJ2-2
cdr3_aa: CASSLVLSLNTGELFF
cdr3_nt: TGTGCCAGCAGCTTAGTTCTCAGCTTGAACACCGGGGAGCTGTTTTTT

v_call: TRBV18
d_call: .
clone_size: many
j_call: TRBJ2-1
cdr3_aa: CASSPGGSNEQFF
cdr3_nt: TGTGCCAGCTCACCAGGGGGATCCAATGAGCAGTTCTTC

v_call: TRBV7-9
d_call: .
clone_size: few
j_call: TRBJ2-7
cdr3_aa: CASSTAGPHYEQYF
cdr3_nt: TGTGCCAGCAGCACAGCCGGGCCCCATTACGAGCAGTACTTC

v_call: TRBV19
d_call: .
clone_size: many
j_call: TRBJ2-2
cdr3_aa: CASKSPNTGELFF
cdr3_nt: TGTGCCAGTAAGAGCCCTAACACCGGGGAGCTGTTTTTT

v_call: TRBV29-1
d_call: TRBD1
clone_size: many
j_call: TRBJ1-2
cdr3_aa: CSVLKTGAAGYTF
cdr3_nt: TGCAGCGTTCTAAAAACAGGGGCGGCTGGCTACACCTTC

v_call: TRBV3-1
d_call: .
clone_size: .
j_call: TRBJ2-7
cdr3_aa: CASSKRDRSYEQYF
cdr3_nt: TGTGCCAGCAGCAAGCGGGACAGGAGCTACGAGCAGTACTTC

v_call: TRBV30
d_call: .
clone_size: many
j_call: TRBJ2-1
cdr3_aa: CACLREGGYNEQFF
cdr3_nt: TGTGCCTGCTTAAGGGAGGGGGGCTACAATGAGCAGTTCTTC

v_call: TRBV3-1
d_call: TRBD2
clone_size: many
j_call: TRBJ2-3
cdr3_aa: CASSQDLGLAGVTDTQYF
cdr3_nt: TGTGCCAGCAGCCAAGATTTGGGACTAGCGGGGGTCACAGATACGCAGTATTTT

v_call: TRBV9
d_call: .
clone_size: many
j_call: TRBJ2-3
cdr3_aa: CASSPWTHTDTQYF
cdr3_nt: TGTGCCAGCAGCCCCTGGACTCACACAGATACGCAGTATTTT

v_call: TRBV27
d_call: .
clone_size: .
j_call: TRBJ2-6
cdr3_aa: CASSLWDGGSGANVLTF
cdr3_nt: TGTGCCAGCAGTTTATGGGACGGAGGCTCTGGGGCCAACGTCCTGACTTTC

v_call: TRBV10-3
d_call: .
clone_size: few
j_call: TRBJ2-3
cdr3_aa: CAISTPAADTQYF
cdr3_nt: TGTGCCATCTCCACGCCGGCGGCAGATACGCAGTATTTT

v_call: TRBV6-5
d_call: .
clone_size: few
j_call: TRBJ2-2
cdr3_aa: CASSYGGTGELFF
cdr3_nt: TGTGCCAGCAGTTACGGGGGGACCGGGGAGCTGTTTTTT

v_call: TRBV7-3
d_call: .
clone_size: few
j_call: TRBJ2-2
cdr3_aa: CASSSGWTGELFF
cdr3_nt: TGTGCCAGCAGCTCCGGCTGGACCGGGGAGCTGTTTTTT